This TCR beta chain emerged from a study of T cell responses to AZD1222 COVID-19 vaccine. Study results and limitations: Just 5 to 7 AZD1222 recipients tested seropositive at baseline.

V lost 10 bases and J lost 8; bases outside the gene matches: 16. Germline V gene lookup returns CDR1 MNHEY and CDR2 SMNVEV (reference sequence). The CDR3 totals 16 residues. As for this clone: Its specificity is not known.

Assay used: immunoSEQ multiplex PCR; TCRdb lists only in-frame clones, some missing. Counted here are 130,000 to 150,000 clones, approximately 90% occurring once; the ten biggest clones make up 2.5% to 3%. The chain is built from TRBV27 and TRBJ1-6; TRBD1 matches 8 bases. The origin of this receptor is an adult in good health. Sequencing used peripheral blood, obtained on day 0 of MenACWY control vaccination. The CDR3 DNA reads TGTGCCATCACTGGCTTTAGACAGGGGTATCATTCACCCCTCCACTTT. It codes for CAITGFRQGYHSPLHF.